The present T cell receptor (beta chain) was sequenced within a study of long-term antiretroviral therapy in people with HIV. At least two post-ART and at least one pre-ART PBMC sample were available for each donor. Every one of the participants with HIV received treatment in the United States. The V gene's germline CDR1 is LGHNA and CDR2 YSLEER. The CDR3 is 14 residues long. V shed 4 bases and J shed 6 bases, with 16 bases lying between them. Researchers ran immunoSEQ v3.0 at survey level. Profiling relied on immunoSEQ multiplex PCR, and the TCRdb table lists in-frame clones only, not all of them. This sample has about 26,000 clones, with around 86% found just once.

This specimen was unsorted PBMCs, taken more than 2.6 years after starting antiretroviral therapy. This receptor was identified in a man between 35 and 55 years old with HIV. The chain carries TRBV4-3 and TRBJ2-7; D call uncertain. The CDR3 loop is CASSLKLVSAEQYF. The CDR3 DNA reads TGCGCCAGCAGCCTAAAGCTAGTGTCGGCCGAGCAGTACTTC.